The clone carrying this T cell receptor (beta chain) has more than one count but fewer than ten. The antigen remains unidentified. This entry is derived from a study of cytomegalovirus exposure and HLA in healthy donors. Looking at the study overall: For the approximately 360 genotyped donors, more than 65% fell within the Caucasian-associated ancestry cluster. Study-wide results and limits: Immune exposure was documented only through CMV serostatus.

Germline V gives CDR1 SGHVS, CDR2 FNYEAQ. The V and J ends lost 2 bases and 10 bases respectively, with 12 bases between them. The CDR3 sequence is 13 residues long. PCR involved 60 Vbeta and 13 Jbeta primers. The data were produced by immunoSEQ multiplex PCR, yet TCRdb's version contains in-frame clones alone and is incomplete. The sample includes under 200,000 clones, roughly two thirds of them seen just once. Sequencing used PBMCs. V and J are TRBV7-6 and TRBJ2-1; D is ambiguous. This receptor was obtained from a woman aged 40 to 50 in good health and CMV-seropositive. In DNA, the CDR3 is TGTGCCAGCAGCTTAAGTCTTAAAAGCGAGCAGTTCTTC. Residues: CASSLSLKSEQFF.